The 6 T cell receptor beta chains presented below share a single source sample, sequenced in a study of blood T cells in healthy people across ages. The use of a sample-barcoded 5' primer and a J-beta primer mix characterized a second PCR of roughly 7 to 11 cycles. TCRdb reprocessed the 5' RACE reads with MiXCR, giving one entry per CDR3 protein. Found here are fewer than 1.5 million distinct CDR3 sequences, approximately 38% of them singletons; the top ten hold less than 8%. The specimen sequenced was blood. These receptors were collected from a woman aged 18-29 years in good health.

CDR3 in amino acids: CASSLRTGRDNEQFF. CDR3 DNA sequence: TGCGCCAGCAGCCTCCGGACAGGGAGAGACAATGAGCAGTTCTTC. The rearrangement uses TRBV5-1 and TRBJ2-1; 8 nucleotides align to TRBD1. This CDR3 is built from 15 residues. With V trimmed by 4 bases and J by 5 bases, 8 bases remained unmatched. The germline V gene has CDR1 SGHRS and CDR2 YFSETQ.

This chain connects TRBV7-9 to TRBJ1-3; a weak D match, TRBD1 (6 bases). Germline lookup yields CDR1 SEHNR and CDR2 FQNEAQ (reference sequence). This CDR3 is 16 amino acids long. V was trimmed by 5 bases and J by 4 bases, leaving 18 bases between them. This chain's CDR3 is CASSQPSSGVGNTIYF. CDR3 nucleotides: TGTGCCAGCAGCCAACCCTCCTCAGGGGTCGGAAACACCATATATTTT.

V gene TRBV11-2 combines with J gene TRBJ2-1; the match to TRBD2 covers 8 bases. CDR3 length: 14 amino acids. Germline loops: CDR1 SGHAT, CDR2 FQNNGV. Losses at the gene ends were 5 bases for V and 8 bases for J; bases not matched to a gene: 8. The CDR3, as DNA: TGTGCCAGCAGCCCTGTAGCGGGATCTGATGAGCAGTTCTTC. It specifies CASSPVAGSDEQFF.

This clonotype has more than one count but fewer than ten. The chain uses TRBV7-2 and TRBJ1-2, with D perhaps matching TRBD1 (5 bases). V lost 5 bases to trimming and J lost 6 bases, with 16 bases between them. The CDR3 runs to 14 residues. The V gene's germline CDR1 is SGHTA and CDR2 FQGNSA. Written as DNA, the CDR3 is TGTGCCAGCAGCCCGATGAGACAGTCCGATGGCTACACCTTC. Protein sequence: CASSPMRQSDGYTF.

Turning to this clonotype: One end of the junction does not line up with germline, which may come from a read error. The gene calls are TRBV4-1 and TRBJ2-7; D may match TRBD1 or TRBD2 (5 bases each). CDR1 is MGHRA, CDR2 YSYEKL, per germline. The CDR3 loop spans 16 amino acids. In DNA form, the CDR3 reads TGCGCCGGCAGCTCATCCCGGGACCCCAGATCCTACGAGCAGTACTTC. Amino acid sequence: CAGSSSRDPRSYEQYF.

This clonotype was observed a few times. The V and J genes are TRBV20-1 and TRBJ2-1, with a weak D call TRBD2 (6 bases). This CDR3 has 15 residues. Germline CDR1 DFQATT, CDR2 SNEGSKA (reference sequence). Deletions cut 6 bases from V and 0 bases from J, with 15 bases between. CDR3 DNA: TGCAGTGCCCTTTTAGCGGAGAGCTCCTACAATGAGCAGTTCTTC. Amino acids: CSALLAESSYNEQFF.